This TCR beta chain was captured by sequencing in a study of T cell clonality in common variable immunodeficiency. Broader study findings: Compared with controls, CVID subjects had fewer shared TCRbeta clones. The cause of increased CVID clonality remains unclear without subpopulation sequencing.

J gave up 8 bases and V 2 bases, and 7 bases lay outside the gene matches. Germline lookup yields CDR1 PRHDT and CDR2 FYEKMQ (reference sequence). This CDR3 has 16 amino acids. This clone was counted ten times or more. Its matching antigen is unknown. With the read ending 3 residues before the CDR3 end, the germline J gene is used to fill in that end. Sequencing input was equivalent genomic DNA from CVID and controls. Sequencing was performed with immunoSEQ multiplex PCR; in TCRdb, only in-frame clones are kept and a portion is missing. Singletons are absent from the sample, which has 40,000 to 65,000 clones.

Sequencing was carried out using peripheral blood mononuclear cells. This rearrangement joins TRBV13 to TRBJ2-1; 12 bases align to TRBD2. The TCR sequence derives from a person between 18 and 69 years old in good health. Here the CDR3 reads CASSLWASGRGDEQFF. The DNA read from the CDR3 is TGTGCCAGCAGCTTATGGGCTAGCGGGAGGGGAGATGAG.